The entry below gives a single TCR beta chain sequence along with its context. These data originate in a study of blood T cell repertoires in COVID-19. Study-level background: T cells, B-cell-depleted T cells, or PBMCs supplied cDNA or gDNA.

This CDR3 comprises 14 residues. The trim removed 6 bases at V and 7 bases at J, leaving 11 bases unmatched. Germline V gene data show CDR1 as SNHLY and CDR2 as FYNNEI. In the authors' methods: By means of reference gene primer amplification, nucleated cell counts were estimated. TCRdb's table, derived via immunoSEQ multiplex PCR, lists solely in-frame clones and lacks some. From that table come the V and J calls and clone size; the DNA was used to work out D and trimming. Among about 370,000 clones listed, around 89% were seen once. Specimen: peripheral blood. The clonotype was recovered from a woman aged 30 to 39 with COVID-19, enrolled during active disease. The V call is TRBV2, the J call TRBJ2-7; 8 bases align to TRBD1. The CDR3, as DNA: TGTGCCAGCAGGTGGACAGGGTCGGGATATGAGCAGTACTTC. Residues: CASRWTGSGYEQYF.